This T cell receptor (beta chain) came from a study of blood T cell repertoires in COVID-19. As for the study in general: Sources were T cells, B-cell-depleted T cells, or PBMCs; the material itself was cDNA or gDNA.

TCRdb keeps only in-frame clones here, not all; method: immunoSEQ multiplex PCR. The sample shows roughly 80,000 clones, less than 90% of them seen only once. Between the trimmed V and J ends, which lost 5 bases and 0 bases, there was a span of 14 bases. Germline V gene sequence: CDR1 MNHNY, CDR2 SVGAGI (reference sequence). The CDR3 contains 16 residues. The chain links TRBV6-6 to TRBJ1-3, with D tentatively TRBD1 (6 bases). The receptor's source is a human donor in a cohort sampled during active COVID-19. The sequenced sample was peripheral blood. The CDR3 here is CASSGGHVSSGNTIYF. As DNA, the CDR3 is TGTGCCAGCAGTGGGGGACACGTAAGCTCTGGAAACACCATATATTTT.